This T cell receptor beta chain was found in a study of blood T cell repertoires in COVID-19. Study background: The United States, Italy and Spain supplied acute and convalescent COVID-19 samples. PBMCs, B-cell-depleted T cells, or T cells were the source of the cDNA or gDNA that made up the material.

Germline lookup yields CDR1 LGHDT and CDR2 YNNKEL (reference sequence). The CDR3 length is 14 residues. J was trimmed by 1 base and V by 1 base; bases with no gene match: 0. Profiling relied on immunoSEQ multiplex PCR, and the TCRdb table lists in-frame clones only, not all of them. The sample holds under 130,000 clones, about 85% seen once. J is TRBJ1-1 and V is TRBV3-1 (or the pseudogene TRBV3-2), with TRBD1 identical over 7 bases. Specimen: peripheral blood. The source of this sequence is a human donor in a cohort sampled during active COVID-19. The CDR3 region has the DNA TGTGCCAGCAGCCAAGGGACAGGGAACACTGAAGCTTTCTTT. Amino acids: CASSQGTGNTEAFF.